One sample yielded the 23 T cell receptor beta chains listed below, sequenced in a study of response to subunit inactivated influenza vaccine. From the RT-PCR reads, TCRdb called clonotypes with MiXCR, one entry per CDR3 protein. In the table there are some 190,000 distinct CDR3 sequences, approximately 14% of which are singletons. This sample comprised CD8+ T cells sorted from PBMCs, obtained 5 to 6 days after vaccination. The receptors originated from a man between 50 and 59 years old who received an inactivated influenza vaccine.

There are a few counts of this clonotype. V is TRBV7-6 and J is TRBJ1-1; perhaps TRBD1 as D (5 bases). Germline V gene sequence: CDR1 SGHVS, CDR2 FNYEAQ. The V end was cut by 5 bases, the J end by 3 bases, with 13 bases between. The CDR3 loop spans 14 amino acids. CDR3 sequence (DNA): TGTGCCAGCAGCCCCGGGGCAGGATACACTGAAGCTTTCTTT. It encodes CASSPGAGYTEAFF.

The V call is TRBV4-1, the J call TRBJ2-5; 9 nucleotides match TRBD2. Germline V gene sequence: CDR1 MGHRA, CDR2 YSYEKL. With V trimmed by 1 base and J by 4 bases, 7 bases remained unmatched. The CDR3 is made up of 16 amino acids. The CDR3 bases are TGCGCCAGCAGCCAAGGAATGGCGGGGGGGATAGAGACCCAGTACTTC. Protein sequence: CASSQGMAGGIETQYF.

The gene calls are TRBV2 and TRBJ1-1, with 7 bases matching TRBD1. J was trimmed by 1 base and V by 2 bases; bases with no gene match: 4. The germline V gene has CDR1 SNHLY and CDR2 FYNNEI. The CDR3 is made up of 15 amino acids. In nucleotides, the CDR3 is TGTGCCAGCAGTGAACCTGACAGGGCGAACACTGAAGCTTTCTTT. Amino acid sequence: CASSEPDRANTEAFF. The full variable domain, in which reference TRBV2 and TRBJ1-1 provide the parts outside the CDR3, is EPEVTQTPSHQVTQMGQEVILRCVPISNHLYFYWYRQILGQKVEFLVSFYNNEISEKSEIFDDQFSVERPDGSNFTLKIRSTKLEDSAMYFCASSEPDRANTEAFFGQGTRLTVV.

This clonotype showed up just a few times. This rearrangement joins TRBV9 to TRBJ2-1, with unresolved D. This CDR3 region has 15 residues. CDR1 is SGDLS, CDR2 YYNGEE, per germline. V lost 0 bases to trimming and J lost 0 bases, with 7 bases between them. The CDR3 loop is CASSVDQSSYNEQFF. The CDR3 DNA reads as TGTGCCAGCAGCGTAGACCAGAGCTCCTACAATGAGCAGTTCTTC.

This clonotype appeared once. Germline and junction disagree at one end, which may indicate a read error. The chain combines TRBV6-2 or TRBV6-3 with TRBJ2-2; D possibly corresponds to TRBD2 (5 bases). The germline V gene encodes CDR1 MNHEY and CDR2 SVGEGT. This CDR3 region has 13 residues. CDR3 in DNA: TGTACCAGCAGTTACTCGCGGGCCGGGGAGCTGTTTTTT. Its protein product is CTSSYSRAGELFF.

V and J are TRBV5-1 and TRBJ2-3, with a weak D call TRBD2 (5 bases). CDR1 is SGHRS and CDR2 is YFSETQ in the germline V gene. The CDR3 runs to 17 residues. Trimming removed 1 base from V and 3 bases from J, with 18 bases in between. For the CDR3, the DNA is TGCGCCAGCAGCTTGTTTACTAGTAGGATGTCTACAGATACGCAGTATTTT. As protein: CASSLFTSRMSTDTQYF.

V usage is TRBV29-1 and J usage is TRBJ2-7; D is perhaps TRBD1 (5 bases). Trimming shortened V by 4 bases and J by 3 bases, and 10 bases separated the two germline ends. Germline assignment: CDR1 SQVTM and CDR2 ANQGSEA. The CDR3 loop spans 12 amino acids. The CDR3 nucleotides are TGCAGCGTTGGTATAGGGGTCTACGAGCAGTACTTC. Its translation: CSVGIGVYEQYF.

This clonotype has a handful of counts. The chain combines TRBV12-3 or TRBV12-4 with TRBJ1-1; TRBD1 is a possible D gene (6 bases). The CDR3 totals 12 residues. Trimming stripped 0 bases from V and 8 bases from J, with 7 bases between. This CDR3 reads CASSLARGEAFF. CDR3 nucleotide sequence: TGTGCCAGCAGTTTAGCCAGGGGAGAAGCTTTCTTT.

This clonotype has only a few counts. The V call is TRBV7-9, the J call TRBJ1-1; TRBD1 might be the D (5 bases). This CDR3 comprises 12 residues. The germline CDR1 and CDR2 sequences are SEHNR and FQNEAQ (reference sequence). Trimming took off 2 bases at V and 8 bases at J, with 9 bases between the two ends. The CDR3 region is CASSLSGREAFF. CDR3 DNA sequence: TGTGCCAGCAGCTTATCGGGACGAGAAGCTTTCTTT.

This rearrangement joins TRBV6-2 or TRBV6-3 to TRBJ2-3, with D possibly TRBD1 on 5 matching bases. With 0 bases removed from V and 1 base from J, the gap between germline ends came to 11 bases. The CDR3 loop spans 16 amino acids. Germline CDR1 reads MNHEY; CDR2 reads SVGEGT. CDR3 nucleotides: TGTGCCAGCAGTTACTCCGTCAGGGATCGCACAGATACGCAGTATTTT. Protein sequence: CASSYSVRDRTDTQYF.

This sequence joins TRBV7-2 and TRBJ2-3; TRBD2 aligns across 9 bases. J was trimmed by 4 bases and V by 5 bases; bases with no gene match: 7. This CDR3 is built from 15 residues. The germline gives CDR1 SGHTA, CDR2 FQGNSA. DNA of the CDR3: TGTGCCAGCAGCCAAACAGCGGGAGGTCCAGATACGCAGTATTTT. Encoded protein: CASSQTAGGPDTQYF.

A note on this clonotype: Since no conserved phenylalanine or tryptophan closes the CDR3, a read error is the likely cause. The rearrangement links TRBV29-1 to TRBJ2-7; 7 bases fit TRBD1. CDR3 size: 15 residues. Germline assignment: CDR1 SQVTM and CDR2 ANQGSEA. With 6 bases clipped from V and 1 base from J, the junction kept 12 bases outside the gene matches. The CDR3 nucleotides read TGCAGCGTCGAACTTTTAGGACAGGAGTCCTACGAGCAGTACCTC. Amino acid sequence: CSVELLGQESYEQYL.

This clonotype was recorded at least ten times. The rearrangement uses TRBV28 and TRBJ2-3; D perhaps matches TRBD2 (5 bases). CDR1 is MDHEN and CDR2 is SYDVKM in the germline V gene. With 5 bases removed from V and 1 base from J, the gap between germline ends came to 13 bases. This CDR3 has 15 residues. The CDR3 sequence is CASSPRMRGTDTQYF. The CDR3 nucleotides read TGTGCCAGCAGTCCCCGCATGCGGGGCACAGATACGCAGTATTTT.

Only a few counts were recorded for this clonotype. The CDR3 spells CASSQVVTGNTGELFF. CDR3 nucleotides: TGTGCCAGCAGCCAAGTGGTAACAGGGAACACCGGGGAGCTGTTTTTT. The rearrangement links TRBV3-1 to TRBJ2-2; tentatively, D is TRBD1 (5 bases). V was trimmed by 1 base and J by 1 base, leaving 10 bases between them. The CDR3 sequence is 16 residues long. Looked up from germline, CDR1 is LGHDT and CDR2 is YNNKEL (reference sequence). Using reference TRBV3-1 and TRBJ2-2 for the parts outside the CDR3, the full variable domain is DTAVSQTPKYLVTQMGNDKSIKCEQNLGHDTMYWYKQDSKKFLKIMFSYNNKELIINETVPNRFSPKSPDKAHLNLHINSLELGDSAVYFCASSQVVTGNTGELFFGEGSRLTVL.

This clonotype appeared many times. The CDR3 DNA reads TGCAGCGTTGAAAAGGGGGCAAGCAATGAGCAGTTCTTC. Protein product: CSVEKGASNEQFF. The chain combines TRBV29-1 with TRBJ2-1, with TRBD1 matching 7 bases. The CDR3 totals 13 residues. With V trimmed by 2 bases and J by 6 bases, 4 bases remained unmatched. Germline V gives CDR1 SQVTM, CDR2 ANQGSEA.

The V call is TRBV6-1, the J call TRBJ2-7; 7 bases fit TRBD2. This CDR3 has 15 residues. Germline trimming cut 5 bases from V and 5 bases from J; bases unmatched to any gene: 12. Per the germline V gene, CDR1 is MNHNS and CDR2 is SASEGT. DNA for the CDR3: TGTGCCAGCAGTCCTCTCGGACTAGTTGGGGACGAGCAGTACTTC. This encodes CASSPLGLVGDEQYF.

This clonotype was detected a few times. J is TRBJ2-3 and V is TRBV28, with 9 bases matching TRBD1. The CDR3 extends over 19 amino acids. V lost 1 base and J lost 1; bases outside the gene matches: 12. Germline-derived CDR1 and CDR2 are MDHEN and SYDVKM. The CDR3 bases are TGTGCCAGCAGTTTATACTCCCGAGTGGACAGGGGAGGCACAGATACGCAGTATTTT. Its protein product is CASSLYSRVDRGGTDTQYF.

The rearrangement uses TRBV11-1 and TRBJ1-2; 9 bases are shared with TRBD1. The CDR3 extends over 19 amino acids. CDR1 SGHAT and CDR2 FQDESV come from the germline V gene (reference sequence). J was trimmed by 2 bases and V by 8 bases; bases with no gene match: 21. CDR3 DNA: TGTGCCAGCGAACCTTCCTCGGACGGAACAGGGGGCGAGAACTATGGCTACACCTTC. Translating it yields CASEPSSDGTGGENYGYTF.

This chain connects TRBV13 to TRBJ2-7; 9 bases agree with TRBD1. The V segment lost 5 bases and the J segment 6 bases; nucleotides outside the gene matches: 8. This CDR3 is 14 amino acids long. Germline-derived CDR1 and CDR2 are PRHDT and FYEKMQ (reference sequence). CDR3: CASSQGTGLGEQYF. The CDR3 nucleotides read TGTGCCAGCAGCCAAGGGACAGGGCTGGGCGAGCAGTACTTC.

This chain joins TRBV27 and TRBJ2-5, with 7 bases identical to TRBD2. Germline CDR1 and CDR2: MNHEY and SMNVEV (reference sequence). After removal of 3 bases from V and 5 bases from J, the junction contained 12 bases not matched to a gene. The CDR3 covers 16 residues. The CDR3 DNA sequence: TGTGCCAGCAGTTTGGGCTTAGCGGTGGGGGGGGAGACCCAGTACTTC. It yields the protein CASSLGLAVGGETQYF.

CDR3 in amino acids: CASRSTGGIYEQYF. The DNA of the CDR3 is TGTGCCAGCAGGTCGACAGGGGGCATTTACGAGCAGTACTTC. The gene calls are TRBV2 and TRBJ2-7, with 10 bases matching TRBD1. V lost 6 bases to trimming and J lost 4 bases; unmatched junction nucleotides: 6. CDR1 SNHLY and CDR2 FYNNEI come from the germline V gene. The CDR3 extends over 14 amino acids.

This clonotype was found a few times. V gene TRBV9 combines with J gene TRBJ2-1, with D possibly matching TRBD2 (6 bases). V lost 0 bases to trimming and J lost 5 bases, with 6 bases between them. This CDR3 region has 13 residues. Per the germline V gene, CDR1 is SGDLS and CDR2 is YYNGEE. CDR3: CASSVGGDNEQFF. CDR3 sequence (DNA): TGTGCCAGCAGCGTAGGGGGGGACAATGAGCAGTTCTTC. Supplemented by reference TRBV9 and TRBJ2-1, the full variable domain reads DSGVTQTPKHLITATGQRVTLRCSPRSGDLSVYWYQQSLDQGLQFLIQYYNGEERAKGNILERFSAQQFPDLHSELNLSSLELGDSALYFCASSVGGDNEQFFGPGTRLTVL.

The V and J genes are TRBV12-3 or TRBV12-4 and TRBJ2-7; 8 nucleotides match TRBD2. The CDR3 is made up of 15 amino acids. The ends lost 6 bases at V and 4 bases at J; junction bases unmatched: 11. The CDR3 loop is CASSPSGGFGYEQYF. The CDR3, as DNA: TGTGCCAGCAGCCCCTCGGGGGGGTTTGGTTACGAGCAGTACTTC.